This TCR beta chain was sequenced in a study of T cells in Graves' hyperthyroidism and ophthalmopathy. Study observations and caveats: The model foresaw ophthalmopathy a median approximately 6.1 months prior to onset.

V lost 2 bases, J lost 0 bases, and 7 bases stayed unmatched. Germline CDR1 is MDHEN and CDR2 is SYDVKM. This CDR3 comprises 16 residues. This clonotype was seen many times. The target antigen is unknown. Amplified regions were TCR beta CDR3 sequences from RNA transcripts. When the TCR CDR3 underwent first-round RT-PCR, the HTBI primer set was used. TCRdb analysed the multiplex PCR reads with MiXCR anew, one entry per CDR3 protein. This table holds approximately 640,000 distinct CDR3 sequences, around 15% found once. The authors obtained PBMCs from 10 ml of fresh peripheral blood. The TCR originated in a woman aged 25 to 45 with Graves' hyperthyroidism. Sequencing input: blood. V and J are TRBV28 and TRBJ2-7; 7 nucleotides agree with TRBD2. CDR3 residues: CASSLHTSASSYEQYF. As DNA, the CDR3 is TGTGCCAGCAGTTTACATACTAGCGCCAGCTCCTACGAGCAGTACTTC.